A single T cell receptor beta chain is shown here with its context. Antigen unknown. This sample stems from a study of post-analysis software for immune sequencing data. Looking at the study overall: Included courses were relapsing-remitting and secondary progressive multiple sclerosis; progressive-relapsing multiple sclerosis was also included.

Prepared TCR beta cDNA libraries contained unique molecular identifiers. The source material, about 0.85 to 11 million T cells, gave rise to about 460,000 cDNA molecules. TCRdb independently ran MiXCR on the PCR reads; one entry per CDR3 protein. The table shows roughly 700,000 distinct CDR3 sequences, with 30% occurring only once. The study, taken as a whole, reports: For normalized Chao1 diversity, multiple sclerosis patients scored significantly lower than controls did. Among 5 or 6 TRBV segments more frequent in patients than controls were TRBV5-6, TRBV5-1 and TRBV20-1.

The CDR3 is made up of 15 amino acids. The germline V gene has CDR1 MNHEY and CDR2 SMNVEV (reference sequence). V gave up 6 bases and J gave up 8 bases, with 19 bases separating them. The sequence was obtained from a girl aged 10 to 17 with multiple sclerosis. Source material: blood. The V call is TRBV27, the J call TRBJ1-4; possibly TRBD1 for D (6 bases). The CDR3 bases are TGTGCCAGCAGCGACTCCCCAGGGGTAGGGGAAAAACTGTTTTTT. It specifies CASSDSPGVGEKLFF.